The clone carrying this TCR beta chain has at least ten counts. The target antigen is unknown. This specimen belongs to a study of CD8 T cells in ankylosing spondylitis. Study results and limitations: The authors reported significant enrichment of disease-linked clones in matched ankylosing spondylitis synovial fluid. Before this, some motif variants had been reported in reactive arthritis synovial fluid and blood.

Germline loops: CDR1 SGHDN, CDR2 FVKESK. The CDR3 is 12 amino acids. V lost 3 bases and J lost 6, with 6 bases in between. It was by quantitative 5'-RACE with molecular barcodes that TCR beta libraries were made. MiXCR, run by TCRdb on the 5' RACE reads, gives a single entry per CDR3 protein. The repertoire has about 130,000 distinct CDR3 sequences, 5.5% to 7.5% of them found once; the top ten carry around 11%. The sample was blood, either unsorted or a sorted T cell fraction (not recorded which). The gene calls are TRBV14 and TRBJ2-1; D call uncertain. The receptor's source is a female donor with ankylosing spondylitis or in good health (not recorded which). The CDR3 DNA reads TGTGCCAGCAGCCACCTGGGCAATGAGCAGTTCTTC. Translation gives CASSHLGNEQFF.